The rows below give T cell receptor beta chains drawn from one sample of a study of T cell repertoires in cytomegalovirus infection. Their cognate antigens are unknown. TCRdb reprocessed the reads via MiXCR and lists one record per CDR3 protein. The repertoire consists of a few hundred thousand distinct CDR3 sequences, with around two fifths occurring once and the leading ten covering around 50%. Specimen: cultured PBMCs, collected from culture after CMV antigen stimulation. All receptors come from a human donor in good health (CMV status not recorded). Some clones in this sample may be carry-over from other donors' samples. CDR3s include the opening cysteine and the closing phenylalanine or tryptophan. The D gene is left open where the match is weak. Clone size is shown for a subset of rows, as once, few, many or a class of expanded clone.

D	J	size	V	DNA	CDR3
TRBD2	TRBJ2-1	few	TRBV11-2	TGTGCCAGCAGCTCGAAACCGGGACTAGGAAACTATGAGCAGTTCTTC	CASSSKPGLGNYEQFF
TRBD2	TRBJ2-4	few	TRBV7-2	TGTGCCAGCAGCCGACCGACTAGCGGCAAAAACATTCAGTACTTC	CASSRPTSGKNIQYF
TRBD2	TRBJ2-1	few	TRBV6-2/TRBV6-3	TGTGCCAGCAGGTTAACTAGCGGGAGTTATAATGAGCAGTTCTTC	CASRLTSGSYNEQFF
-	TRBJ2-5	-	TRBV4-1	TGCGCCAGCAGCCAAGAATTGGCCCGGACCCAGTACTTC	CASSQELARTQYF
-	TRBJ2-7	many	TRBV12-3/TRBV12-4	TGTGCCAGCAGTTCCCGATTTGGGCCGCCCTCCTACGAGCAGTACTTC	CASSSRFGPPSYEQYF
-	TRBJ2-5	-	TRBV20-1	TGCAGTTCCCGTAGGGAAAAAGAGACCCAGTACTTC	CSSRREKETQYF
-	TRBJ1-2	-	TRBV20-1	TGCAGTGCTAGAGTCTGGGGGGGCTATGGCTACACCTTC	CSARVWGGYGYTF
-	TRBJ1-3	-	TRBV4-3	TGCGCCAGCAGCCAAGTACCGTTACGGGACTCGAGCTCTGGAAACACCATATATTTT	CASSQVPLRDSSSGNTIYF
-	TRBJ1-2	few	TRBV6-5	TGTGCCAGCAGTTACTCGGACAGAAACTATGGCTACACCTTC	CASSYSDRNYGYTF
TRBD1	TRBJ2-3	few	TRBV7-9	TGTGCCAGCAGCCAGAGGACAGGGGGCTTAACAGATACGCAGTATTTT	CASSQRTGGLTDTQYF
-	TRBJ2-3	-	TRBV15	TGTGCCACCAGCACCAGCTACACAGATACGCAGTATTTT	CATSTSYTDTQYF
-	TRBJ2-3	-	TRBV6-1	TGTGCCAGCAGTCCCCTCGTGGCTGGGACAGATACGCAGTATTTT	CASSPLVAGTDTQYF
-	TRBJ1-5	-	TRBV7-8	TGTGCCAGCAGCTTAGGCCTAGGAATGACGGGGATTCAGCCCCAGCATTTT	CASSLGLGMTGIQPQHF
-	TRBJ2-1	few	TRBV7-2	TGTGCCAGCAGCTCCCCACCGGGACCGGCCTACAATGAGCAGTTCTTC	CASSSPPGPAYNEQFF
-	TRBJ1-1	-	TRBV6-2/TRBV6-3	TGTGCCAGCAGTACCGGGACACCCCTAGCTTTCTTT	CASSTGTPLAFF
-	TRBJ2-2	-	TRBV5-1	TGCGCCAGCAGCTTCGGGGGCCCGGGCGGGGAGCTGTTTTTT	CASSFGGPGGELFF
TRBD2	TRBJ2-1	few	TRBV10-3	TGTGCCATCAGTGTTCTAGCGGGGGGGATCTCGAACGGTGAGCAGTTCTTC	CAISVLAGGISNGEQFF
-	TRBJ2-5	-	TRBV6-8	TGTGCCAGCAGTTACACAGTCCAGTACCAAGAGACCCAGTACTTC	CASSYTVQYQETQYF
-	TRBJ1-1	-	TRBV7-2	TGTGCCAGCAGGCCAGGGCCACAGAACACTGAAGCTTTCTTT	CASRPGPQNTEAFF
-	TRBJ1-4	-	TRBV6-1	TGTGCCAGCAGTGAATTTGGATGGGCTAATGAAAAACTGTTTTTT	CASSEFGWANEKLFF
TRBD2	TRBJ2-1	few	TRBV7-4	TGTGCCAGCAGCTTAGTTACGGGAGGTGAGCAGTTCTTC	CASSLVTGGEQFF
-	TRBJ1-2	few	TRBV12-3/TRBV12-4	TGTGCCAGCAGTGGAGGACATAACTATGGCTACACCTTC	CASSGGHNYGYTF
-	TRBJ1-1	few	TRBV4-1	TGCGCCAGCAGAACCACAGGGCACACTGAAGCTTTCTTT	CASRTTGHTEAFF
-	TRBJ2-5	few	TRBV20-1	TGCAGTGCTAGAGGGTCATTGGAGACCCAGTACTTC	CSARGSLETQYF
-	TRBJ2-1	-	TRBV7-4	TGTGCCAGCAGCCGAGCGTTTCAAGCGGAACAGTTCTTC	CASSRAFQAEQFF
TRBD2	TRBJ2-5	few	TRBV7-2	TGTGCCAGCAGCGACCGACTAGCGGGGGGGCTCGAGACCCAGTACTTC	CASSDRLAGGLETQYF
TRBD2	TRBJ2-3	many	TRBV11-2	TGTGCCAGCAGCTTACTAGCGGACTGGAGGGTAGATACGCAGTATTTT	CASSLLADWRVDTQYF
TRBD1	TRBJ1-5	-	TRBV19	TGTGCCAGTAGTATTGACAGGGGAAGCAAGCCCCAGCATTTT	CASSIDRGSKPQHF
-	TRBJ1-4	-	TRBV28	TGTGCCAGCAGTGTACCGGGCGCAACTAATGAAAAACTGTTTTTT	CASSVPGATNEKLFF
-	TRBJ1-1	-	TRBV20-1	TGCAGTGCTAGATTTCCGAACACTGAAGCTTTCTTT	CSARFPNTEAFF
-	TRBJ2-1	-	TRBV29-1	TGCAGCGTCCGCGGAGGTAGCGGAGAACCCACCTACAATGAGCAGTTCTTC	CSVRGGSGEPTYNEQFF
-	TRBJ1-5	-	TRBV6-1	TGTGCCAGCAGTGAAGCGACCCAGTATAGCAATCAGCCCCAGCATTTT	CASSEATQYSNQPQHF
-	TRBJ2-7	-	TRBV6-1	TGTGCCATCAGTGAAGTGATGGTGGACTACGAGCAGTACTTC	CAISEVMVDYEQYF